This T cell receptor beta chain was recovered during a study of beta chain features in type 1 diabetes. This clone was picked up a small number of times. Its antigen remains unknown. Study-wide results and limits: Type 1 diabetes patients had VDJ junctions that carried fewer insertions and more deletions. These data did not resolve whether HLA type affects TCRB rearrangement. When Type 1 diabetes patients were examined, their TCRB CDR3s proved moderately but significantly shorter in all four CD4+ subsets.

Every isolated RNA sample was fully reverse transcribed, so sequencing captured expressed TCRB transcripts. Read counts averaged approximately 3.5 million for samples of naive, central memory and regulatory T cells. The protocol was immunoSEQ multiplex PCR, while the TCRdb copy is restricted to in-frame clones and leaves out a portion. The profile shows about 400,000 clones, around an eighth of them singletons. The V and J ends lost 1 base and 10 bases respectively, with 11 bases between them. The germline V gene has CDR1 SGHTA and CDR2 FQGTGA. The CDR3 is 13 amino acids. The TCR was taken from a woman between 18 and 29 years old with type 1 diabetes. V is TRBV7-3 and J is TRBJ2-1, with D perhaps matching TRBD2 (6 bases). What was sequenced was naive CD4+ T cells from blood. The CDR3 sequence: CASSLIWGDEQFF. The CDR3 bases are TGTGCCAGCAGCTTAATCTGGGGGGACGAGCAGTTCTTC.